This T cell receptor (beta chain) comes out of a study of cytomegalovirus exposure and HLA in healthy donors. Study conclusions and caveats: Productive rates of about 87% or about 30% were seen for most TCR beta V segments in an earlier analysis.

The CDR3 spans 12 residues. Germline-derived CDR1 and CDR2 are SQVTM and ANQGSEA. Trimming removed 4 bases from V and 8 bases from J; junction bases left unmatched: 0. Notes on this clone: Its specificity is not known.

The PCR contained 60 Vbeta and 13 Jbeta primers. Libraries were prepared by immunoSEQ multiplex PCR; TCRdb keeps only in-frame clonotypes and omits some of them. The sample has around 200,000 clones; around 89% are singletons. The clonotype originates from a woman between 18 and 30 years old in good health and CMV-seronegative. This rearrangement joins TRBV29-1 to TRBJ1-6; 9 bases fit TRBD1. Input material: PBMCs. The CDR3 is CSVGDRDSPLHF. The CDR3 DNA is TGCAGCGTTGGGGACAGGGATTCACCCCTCCACTTT.